This T cell receptor beta chain was profiled in a study of T cell changes during pregnancy in multiple sclerosis. V lost 3 bases to trimming and J lost 14 bases, with 23 bases between them. This CDR3 contains 14 residues. The germline gives CDR1 SGDLS, CDR2 YYNGEE. The assay was immunoSEQ multiplex PCR, and TCRdb's table has in-frame clones only and misses some. The sample records 85,000 to 130,000 clones, about 90% being singletons. The TCR comes from a female donor with multiple sclerosis, enrolled in a pregnancy study. The chain has TRBV9 and TRBJ1-2; maybe TRBD1 (6 bases). The source material was peripheral blood, sampled before pregnancy. The CDR3 protein is CASSARQDQDPLTF. Here the CDR3 DNA reads TGTGCCAGCAGCGCCCGACAGGACCAAGACCCGCTAACCTTC.